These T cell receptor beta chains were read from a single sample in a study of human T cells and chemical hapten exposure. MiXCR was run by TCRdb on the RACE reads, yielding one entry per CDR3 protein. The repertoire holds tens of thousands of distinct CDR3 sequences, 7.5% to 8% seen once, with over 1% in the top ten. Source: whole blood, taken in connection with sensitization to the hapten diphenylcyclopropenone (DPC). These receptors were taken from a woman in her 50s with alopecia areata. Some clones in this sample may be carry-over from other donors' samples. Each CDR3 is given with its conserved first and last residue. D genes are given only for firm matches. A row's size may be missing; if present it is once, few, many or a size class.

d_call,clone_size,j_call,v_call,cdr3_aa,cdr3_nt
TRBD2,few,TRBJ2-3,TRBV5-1,CASSNPGLADSKDTQYF,TGCGCCAGTTCCAACCCGGGACTAGCGGATAGTAAAGATACGCAGTATTTT
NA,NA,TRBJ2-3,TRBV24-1,CATGTPSTDTQYF,TGTGCCACGGGAACCCCTAGCACAGATACGCAGTATTTT
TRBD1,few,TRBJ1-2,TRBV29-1,CSVRDSINYGYTF,TGCAGCGTCAGGGACAGTATTAACTATGGCTACACCTTC
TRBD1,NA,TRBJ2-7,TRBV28,CASTGGGYEQYF,TGTGCCAGCACAGGGGGCGGCTACGAGCAGTACTTC
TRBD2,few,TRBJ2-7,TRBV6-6,CASVGLAGVIEQYF,TGTGCCAGCGTAGGGCTAGCGGGAGTGATCGAGCAGTACTTC
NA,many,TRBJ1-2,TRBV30,CAWSADTNYGYTF,TGTGCCTGGAGTGCTGACACTAACTATGGCTACACCTTC
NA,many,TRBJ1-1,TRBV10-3,CAISGGSNTEAFF,TGTGCCATCAGTGGCGGTTCGAACACTGAAGCTTTCTTT
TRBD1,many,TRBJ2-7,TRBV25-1,CASSSTGGIPDEQYF,TGTGCCAGCAGTTCGACAGGGGGCATACCCGACGAGCAGTACTTC
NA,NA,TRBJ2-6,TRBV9,CASSVGPGANVLTF,TGTGCCAGCAGCGTAGGGCCTGGGGCCAACGTCCTGACTTTC
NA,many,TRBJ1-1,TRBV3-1,CASRPGPGTEAFF,TGTGCCAGCCGACCGGGGCCAGGGACTGAAGCTTTCTTT
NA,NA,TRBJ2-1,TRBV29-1,CSVYRDNLALNNEQFF,TGCAGCGTTTACCGGGACAACCTGGCCCTCAACAATGAGCAGTTCTTC
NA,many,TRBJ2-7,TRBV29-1,CSVLDSNGQYF,TGCAGCGTACTTGACAGCAACGGGCAGTACTTC
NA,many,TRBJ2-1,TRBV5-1,CASSSVEGGQGYEQFF,TGCGCCAGCAGCTCAGTCGAGGGAGGGCAGGGGTATGAGCAGTTCTTC
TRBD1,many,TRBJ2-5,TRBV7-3,CASSTGQGAGETQYF,TGTGCCAGCAGCACGGGACAGGGGGCCGGAGAGACCCAGTACTTC
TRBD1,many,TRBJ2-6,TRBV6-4,CASSDLPLVRRGPGANVLTF,TGTGCCAGCAGTGACCTCCCCCTCGTTCGTAGGGGGCCCGGGGCCAACGTCCTGACTTTC
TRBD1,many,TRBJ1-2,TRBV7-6,CASSLAPGQGVPYTF,TGTGCCAGCAGCTTAGCTCCGGGACAGGGAGTCCCCTACACCTTC
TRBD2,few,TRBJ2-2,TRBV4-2,CASSPGLADNTGELFF,TGTGCCAGCAGCCCGGGACTAGCGGACAACACCGGGGAGCTGTTTTTT
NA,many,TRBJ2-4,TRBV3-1,CASSLTGYGTKNIQYF,TGTGCCAGCAGCCTTACAGGTTACGGAACCAAAAACATTCAGTACTTC
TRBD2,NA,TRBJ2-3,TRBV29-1,CSVASGIVTDTQYF,TGCAGCGTAGCTAGCGGGATCGTCACAGATACGCAGTATTTT
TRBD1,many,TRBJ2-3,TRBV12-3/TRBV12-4,CASSLARTGPGSDTQYF,TGTGCCAGCAGTTTAGCTAGGACAGGGCCGGGATCAGATACGCAGTATTTT
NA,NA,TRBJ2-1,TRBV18,CASSPQTGSNEQFF,TGTGCCAGCTCACCACAAACGGGCAGTAATGAGCAGTTCTTC
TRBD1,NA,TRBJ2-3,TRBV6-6,CASSDRADTQYF,TGTGCCAGCAGCGACAGGGCAGATACGCAGTATTTT
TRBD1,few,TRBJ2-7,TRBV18,CASSPRDRHPYEQYF,TGTGCCAGCTCACCCCGGGACAGGCATCCCTACGAGCAGTACTTC
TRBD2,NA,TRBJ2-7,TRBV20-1,CSARPPGLAGEEQYF,TGCAGTGCTAGACCGCCGGGACTAGCGGGAGAAGAGCAGTACTTC
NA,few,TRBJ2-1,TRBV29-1,CSVVAVSYNEQFF,TGCAGCGTTGTCGCGGTCTCCTACAATGAGCAGTTCTTC
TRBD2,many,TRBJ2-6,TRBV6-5,CASRFSGIPSGANVLTF,TGTGCCAGCAGGTTTAGCGGGATCCCCTCTGGGGCCAACGTCCTGACTTTC
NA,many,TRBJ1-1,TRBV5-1,CASSLGQSGKAFF,TGCGCCAGCAGCTTGGGACAAAGCGGGAAAGCTTTCTTT
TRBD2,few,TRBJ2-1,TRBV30,CAWKRDLDEQFF,TGTGCCTGGAAGCGGGATCTCGATGAGCAGTTCTTC
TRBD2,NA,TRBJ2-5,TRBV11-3,CASSSHPGGQETQYF,TGTGCCAGCAGCTCCCATCCGGGGGGCCAAGAGACCCAGTACTTC